This TCR beta chain appears in the sequencing data of a study of beta chain features in type 1 diabetes. About the study: All samples yielded roughly 110 million examined sorted cells.

The study, taken as a whole, reports: In these data, an HLA type influence on TCRB rearrangement remained unresolved.

Germline CDR1 SGHTA, CDR2 FQGTGA. Trimming took off 5 bases at V and 1 base at J, with 15 bases between the two ends. The CDR3 length is 16 residues. In the case of this clone: What it binds is unknown.

Since all of the isolated RNA was reverse transcribed, expressed TCRB transcripts were what got sequenced. Clones were sequenced by immunoSEQ multiplex PCR, and TCRdb holds only the in-frame ones, with some missing. The repertoire includes around 300,000 clones, 7.5% to 9.5% of them detected once, and roughly 1% sits in the top ten. The specimen sequenced was central memory CD4+ T cells from blood. This TCR was recovered from a woman between 18 and 30 years old in good health. The chain joins TRBV7-3 to TRBJ2-1; D might be TRBD1 (6 bases). CDR3 coding DNA: TGTGCCAGCAGCCCGATACAGGGTGGGTCCTACAATGAGCAGTTCTTC. Amino acid sequence: CASSPIQGGSYNEQFF. Filled out from reference TRBV7-3 and TRBJ2-1, the complete variable domain reads GAGVSQTPSNKVTEKGKYVELRCDPISGHTALYWYRQSLGQGPEFLIYFQGTGAADDSGLPNDRFFAVRPEGSVSTLKIQRTERGDSAVYLCASSPIQGGSYNEQFFGPGTRLTVL.